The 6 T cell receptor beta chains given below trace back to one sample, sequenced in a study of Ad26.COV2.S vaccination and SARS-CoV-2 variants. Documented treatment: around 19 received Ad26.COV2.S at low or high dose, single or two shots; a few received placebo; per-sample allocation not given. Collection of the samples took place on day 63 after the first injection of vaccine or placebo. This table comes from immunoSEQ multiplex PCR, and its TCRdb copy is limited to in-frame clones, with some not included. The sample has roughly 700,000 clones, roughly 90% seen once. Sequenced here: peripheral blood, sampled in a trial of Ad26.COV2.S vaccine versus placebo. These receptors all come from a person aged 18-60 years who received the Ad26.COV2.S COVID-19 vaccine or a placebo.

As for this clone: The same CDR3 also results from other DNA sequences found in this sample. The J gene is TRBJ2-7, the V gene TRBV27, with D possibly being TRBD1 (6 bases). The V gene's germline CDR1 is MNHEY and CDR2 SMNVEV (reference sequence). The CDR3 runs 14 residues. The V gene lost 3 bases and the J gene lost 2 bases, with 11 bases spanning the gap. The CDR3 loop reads CASSLRGGPYEQYF. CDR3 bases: TGTGCCAGCAGTTTGAGAGGGGGACCCTACGAGCAGTACTTC.

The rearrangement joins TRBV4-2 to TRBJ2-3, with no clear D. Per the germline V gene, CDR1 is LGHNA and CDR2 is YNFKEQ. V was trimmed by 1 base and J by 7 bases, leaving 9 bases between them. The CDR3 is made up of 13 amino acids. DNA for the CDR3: TGTGCCAGCAGCCAAGGGGAAAGAAATACGCAGTATTTT. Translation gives CASSQGERNTQYF.

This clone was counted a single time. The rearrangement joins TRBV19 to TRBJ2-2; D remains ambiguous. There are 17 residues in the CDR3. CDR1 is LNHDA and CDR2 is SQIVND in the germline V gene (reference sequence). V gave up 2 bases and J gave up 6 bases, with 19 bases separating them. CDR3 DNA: TGTGCCAGTAGTATAACATCGGGCGCCGTCGCGGCCGGGGAGCTGTTTTTT. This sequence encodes CASSITSGAVAAGELFF.

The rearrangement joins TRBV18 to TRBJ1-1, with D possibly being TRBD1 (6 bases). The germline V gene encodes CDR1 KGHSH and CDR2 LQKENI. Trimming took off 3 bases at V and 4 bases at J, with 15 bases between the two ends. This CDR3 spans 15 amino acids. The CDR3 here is CASSPGGGGGTEAFF. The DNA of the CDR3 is TGTGCCAGCTCACCGGGGGGGGGCGGAGGCACTGAAGCTTTCTTT. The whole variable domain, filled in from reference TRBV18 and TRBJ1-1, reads NAGVMQNPRHLVRRRGQEARLRCSPMKGHSHVYWYRQLPEEGLKFMVYLQKENIIDESGMPKERFSAEFPKEGPSILRIQQVVRGDSAAYFCASSPGGGGGTEAFFGQGTRLTVV.

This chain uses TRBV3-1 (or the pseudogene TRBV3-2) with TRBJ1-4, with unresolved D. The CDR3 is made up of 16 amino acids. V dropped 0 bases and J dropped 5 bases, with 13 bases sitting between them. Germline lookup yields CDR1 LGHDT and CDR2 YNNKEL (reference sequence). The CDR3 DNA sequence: TGTGCCAGCAGCCAAGATTCGGGCGGGTGGAATGAAAAACTGTTTTTT. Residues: CASSQDSGGWNEKLFF.

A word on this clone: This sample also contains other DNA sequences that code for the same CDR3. The CDR3 DNA is TGTGCCAGCAGCTTGGACCGGGCCTATGGCTACACCTTC. It translates to CASSLDRAYGYTF. This chain connects TRBV5-6 to TRBJ1-2; D not resolved. The CDR3 consists of 13 residues. From germline, CDR1 is SGHDT and CDR2 YYEEEE. V shed 0 bases and J shed 4 bases, with 7 bases lying between them.